This T cell receptor (beta chain) was retrieved from a study of cytomegalovirus exposure and HLA in healthy donors. General study points: Several V segments, TRBV6-2 and TRBV6-3 among them, could not be told apart and were dropped. For TCR beta chains, V- and J-gene trimming was later linked to a missense DCLRE1C variant.

This clone has only one observation. Its cognate antigen is unknown. The CDR3 consists of 13 residues. Trimming removed 0 bases at V and 5 bases at J, with 8 bases between. Per the germline V gene, CDR1 is SGHDT and CDR2 is YYEEEE. The PCR had 60 Vbeta and 13 Jbeta primers. Profiling relied on immunoSEQ multiplex PCR, and the TCRdb table lists in-frame clones only, not all of them. The sample gives 95,000 to 130,000 clones, about 80% of which show up once; around 4.4% is in the top ten. The gene calls are TRBV5-6 and TRBJ2-5; no definite D call. The TCR was taken from a man aged 30 to 45 in good health and CMV-seropositive. The specimen was PBMCs. DNA of the CDR3: TGTGCCAGCAGCTTGGGCGTTTGGGAGACCCAGTACTTC. Its translation is CASSLGVWETQYF.